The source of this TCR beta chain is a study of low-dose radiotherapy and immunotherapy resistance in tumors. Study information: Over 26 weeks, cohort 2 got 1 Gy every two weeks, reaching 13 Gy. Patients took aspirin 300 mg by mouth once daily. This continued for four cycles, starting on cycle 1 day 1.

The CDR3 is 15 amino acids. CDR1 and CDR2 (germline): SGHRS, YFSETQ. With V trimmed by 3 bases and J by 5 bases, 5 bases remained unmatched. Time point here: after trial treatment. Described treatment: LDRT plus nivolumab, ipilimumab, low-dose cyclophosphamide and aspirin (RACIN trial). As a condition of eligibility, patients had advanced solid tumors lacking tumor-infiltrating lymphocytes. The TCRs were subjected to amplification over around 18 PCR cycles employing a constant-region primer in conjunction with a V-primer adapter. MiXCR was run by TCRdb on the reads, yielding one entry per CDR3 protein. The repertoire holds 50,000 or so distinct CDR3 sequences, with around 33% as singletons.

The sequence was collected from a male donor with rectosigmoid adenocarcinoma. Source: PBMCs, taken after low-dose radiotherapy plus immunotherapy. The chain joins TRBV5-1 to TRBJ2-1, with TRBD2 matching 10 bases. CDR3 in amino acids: CASSSQLAGHNEQFF. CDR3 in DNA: TGCGCCAGCAGCTCCCAACTAGCGGGACACAATGAGCAGTTCTTC.